The rows below give T cell receptor beta chains drawn from one sample of a study of cytomegalovirus exposure and HLA in healthy donors. Profiling relied on immunoSEQ multiplex PCR, and the TCRdb table lists in-frame clones only, not all of them. The sample yields roughly 310,000 clones, 88% seen once. Sequenced sample: PBMCs. These receptors came from a man aged 25-40 years in good health and CMV-seronegative. Each CDR3 is given without its conserved first and last residue. Each record gives: J gene, clone size, V gene, D gene, CDR3 protein. The D gene is left open where the match is weak. Expanded clones get a size class; other rows say once, few or many, or leave the size out.

TRBJ1-4,NA,TRBV6-1,TRBD1,ASSGQGDFEKLF
TRBJ1-1,NA,TRBV25-1,NA,ASSDPRQMNTEAF
TRBJ2-5,NA,TRBV7-9,NA,ASSLAWTSQETQY
TRBJ2-3,NA,TRBV6-5,TRBD2,ASSYASGGYTDTQY
TRBJ1-2,NA,TRBV30,NA,AWRVPRSSSYGYT
TRBJ2-7,NA,TRBV5-6,NA,ASSLDGHYEQY
TRBJ2-2,NA,TRBV2,TRBD1,ASRRWGQSNTGELF
TRBJ2-5,once,TRBV27,NA,ASSLRGHLETQY
TRBJ1-6,NA,TRBV27,NA,ASSIRGGSPLH
TRBJ2-7,NA,TRBV7-2,NA,ASSLPLLGGEQY
TRBJ2-3,NA,TRBV6-6,NA,ASSYLQGGDTQY
TRBJ1-1,NA,TRBV13,NA,ASSLSDTEAF
TRBJ2-2,NA,TRBV19,NA,ASRTVYTGELF
TRBJ1-2,NA,TRBV4-1,NA,ASSQGSRGQHYGYT
TRBJ2-7,NA,TRBV4-2,NA,ASSQDPQGRLSYEQY
TRBJ2-1,NA,TRBV6-4,TRBD1,ASSVGQGVYNEQF
TRBJ2-7,once,TRBV11-2,TRBD1,ASSLERQGHEQY
TRBJ2-5,NA,TRBV6-5,NA,ASSYDGAAQETQY
TRBJ2-7,NA,TRBV9,TRBD1,ASSAQSGQGIEQY
TRBJ2-7,NA,TRBV7-6,NA,ASSYLAAGEQY
TRBJ1-6,NA,TRBV6-7,NA,ASRPTGKNSPLH
TRBJ2-7,NA,TRBV7-8,NA,ASSYRVSYEQY
TRBJ2-1,NA,TRBV7-8,NA,ASSPGSEQF
TRBJ2-4,NA,TRBV5-1,NA,ASSLVPDQAKNIQY
TRBJ1-6,NA,TRBV5-6,TRBD1,ASSLMTGWSPLH